This is a list of T cell receptor beta chains from one sample in a study of cytomegalovirus exposure and HLA in healthy donors. Profiling relied on immunoSEQ multiplex PCR, and the TCRdb table lists in-frame clones only, not all of them. Seen here are about 170,000 clones, approximately 81% observed once, and the top ten hold approximately 0.78%. Sequencing was performed on PBMCs. The receptors here all came from a woman aged 18 to 35 in good health and CMV-seronegative. The CDR3 runs from the conserved cysteine through the conserved F or W. Fields, in order: clone size, V gene, J gene, D gene, CDR3 protein, CDR3 DNA. A D gene is named only where the DNA matches it firmly. Clone sizes are given selectively: once, few, many, or a class where the clone is expanded.

clone_size: .
v_call: TRBV29-1
j_call: TRBJ2-2
d_call: .
cdr3_aa: CSVGHNPTGELFF
cdr3_nt: TGCAGCGTAGGACACAACCCCACCGGGGAGCTGTTTTTT

clone_size: .
v_call: TRBV7-8
j_call: TRBJ2-3
d_call: TRBD2
cdr3_aa: CASSLVRAGGSDTQYF
cdr3_nt: TGTGCCAGCAGCTTAGTTCGAGCGGGAGGCTCAGATACGCAGTATTTT

clone_size: .
v_call: TRBV5-1
j_call: TRBJ2-3
d_call: TRBD2
cdr3_aa: CASWAGRPTDTQYF
cdr3_nt: TGCGCCAGCTGGGCCGGGAGGCCCACAGATACGCAGTATTTT

clone_size: .
v_call: TRBV28
j_call: TRBJ2-5
d_call: .
cdr3_aa: CASSLWDDREAQETQYF
cdr3_nt: TGTGCCAGCAGTTTGTGGGATGACAGGGAGGCCCAAGAGACCCAGTACTTC

clone_size: .
v_call: TRBV6-6
j_call: TRBJ2-3
d_call: TRBD2
cdr3_aa: CASSVSGGSTDTQYF
cdr3_nt: TGTGCCAGCAGTGTGAGCGGGGGAAGCACAGATACGCAGTATTTT

clone_size: .
v_call: TRBV10-3
j_call: TRBJ2-1
d_call: TRBD2
cdr3_aa: CAINDGTSGSRGNEQFF
cdr3_nt: TGTGCCATCAACGACGGGACTAGCGGGAGTAGGGGTAATGAGCAGTTCTTC

clone_size: .
v_call: TRBV28
j_call: TRBJ1-1
d_call: .
cdr3_aa: CASSLSVIGGTEAFF
cdr3_nt: TGTGCCAGCAGTTTATCGGTGATAGGCGGGACTGAAGCTTTCTTT

clone_size: .
v_call: TRBV19
j_call: TRBJ2-7
d_call: TRBD1
cdr3_aa: CASSSGTGGSYEQYF
cdr3_nt: TGTGCCAGTAGCTCCGGGACAGGGGGGTCCTACGAGCAGTACTTC

clone_size: few
v_call: TRBV19
j_call: TRBJ2-7
d_call: .
cdr3_aa: CASIRENYEQYF
cdr3_nt: TGTGCCAGTATCCGGGAAAACTACGAGCAGTACTTC

clone_size: once
v_call: TRBV6-6
j_call: TRBJ2-2
d_call: TRBD1
cdr3_aa: CASRQGAAGELFF
cdr3_nt: TGTGCCAGCAGACAGGGGGCGGCCGGGGAGCTGTTTTTT

clone_size: .
v_call: TRBV27
j_call: TRBJ2-4
d_call: TRBD2
cdr3_aa: CASRLWTGGIQYF
cdr3_nt: TGTGCCAGCAGGCTATGGACCGGGGGGATTCAGTACTTC

clone_size: once
v_call: TRBV6-4
j_call: TRBJ2-5
d_call: .
cdr3_aa: CASSDYSEGKSQYF
cdr3_nt: TGTGCCAGCAGTGATTATTCGGAGGGTAAATCTCAGTACTTC

clone_size: .
v_call: TRBV11-3
j_call: TRBJ2-7
d_call: .
cdr3_aa: CASSLEGVYEQYF
cdr3_nt: TGTGCCAGCAGCTTAGAAGGAGTCTACGAGCAGTACTTC

clone_size: once
v_call: TRBV27
j_call: TRBJ2-5
d_call: .
cdr3_aa: CASRRDTQETQYF
cdr3_nt: TGTGCCAGCAGGAGGGACACCCAAGAGACCCAGTACTTC

clone_size: .
v_call: TRBV28
j_call: TRBJ2-7
d_call: TRBD1
cdr3_aa: CASGTGYYEQYF
cdr3_nt: TGTGCCAGTGGGACAGGGTACTACGAGCAGTACTTC

clone_size: .
v_call: TRBV6-5
j_call: TRBJ2-7
d_call: TRBD1
cdr3_aa: CASSYGGQGVFEQYF
cdr3_nt: TGTGCCAGCAGTTACGGGGGACAGGGGGTCTTCGAGCAGTACTTC

clone_size: .
v_call: TRBV11-2
j_call: TRBJ2-7
d_call: TRBD2
cdr3_aa: CASSLWTSGTYEQYF
cdr3_nt: TGTGCCAGCAGCTTGTGGACTAGCGGAACCTACGAGCAGTACTTC

clone_size: once
v_call: TRBV27
j_call: TRBJ2-7
d_call: .
cdr3_aa: CASSETSWVLYEQYF
cdr3_nt: TGTGCCAGCAGTGAGACTAGTTGGGTCCTCTACGAGCAGTACTTC

clone_size: .
v_call: TRBV10-2
j_call: TRBJ2-2
d_call: .
cdr3_aa: CASRLLADTGELFF
cdr3_nt: TGCGCCAGCAGGCTTTTAGCAGACACCGGGGAGCTGTTTTTT

clone_size: .
v_call: TRBV6-5
j_call: TRBJ2-3
d_call: TRBD2
cdr3_aa: CASSAQGGSADTQYF
cdr3_nt: TGTGCCAGCAGCGCTCAGGGAGGGTCAGCAGATACGCAGTATTTT

clone_size: .
v_call: TRBV28
j_call: TRBJ1-1
d_call: .
cdr3_aa: CASSLGSNPLNTEAFF
cdr3_nt: TGTGCCAGCAGTTTAGGGAGCAATCCCTTGAACACTGAAGCTTTCTTT

clone_size: .
v_call: TRBV5-6
j_call: TRBJ1-2
d_call: TRBD1
cdr3_aa: CASSLDTGEPVPNYGYTF
cdr3_nt: TGTGCCAGCAGCTTGGACACAGGGGAACCGGTGCCTAACTATGGCTACACCTTC